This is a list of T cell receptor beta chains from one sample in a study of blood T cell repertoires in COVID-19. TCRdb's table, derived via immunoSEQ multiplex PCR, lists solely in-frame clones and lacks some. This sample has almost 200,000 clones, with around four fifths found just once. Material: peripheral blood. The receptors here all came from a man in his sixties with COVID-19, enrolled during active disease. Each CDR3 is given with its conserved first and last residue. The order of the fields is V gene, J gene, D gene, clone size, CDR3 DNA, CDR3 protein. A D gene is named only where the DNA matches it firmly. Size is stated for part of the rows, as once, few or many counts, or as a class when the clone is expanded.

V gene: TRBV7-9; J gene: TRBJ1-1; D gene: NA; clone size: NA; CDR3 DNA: TGTGCCAGCAGCTCCCCGGGACTCGAAGCTTTCTTT; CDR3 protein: CASSSPGLEAFF
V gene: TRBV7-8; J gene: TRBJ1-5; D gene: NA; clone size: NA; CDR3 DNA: TGTGCCAGCAGCAGCCCCCAGGGCGCCGGGCATTTT; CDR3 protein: CASSSPQGAGHF
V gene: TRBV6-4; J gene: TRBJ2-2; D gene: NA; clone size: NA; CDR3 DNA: TGTGCCAGCAGCTCGGAGGGCTCGAACACCGGGGAGCTGTTTTTT; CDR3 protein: CASSSEGSNTGELFF
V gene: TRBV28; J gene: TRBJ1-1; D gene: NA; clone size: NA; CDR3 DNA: TGTGCCTCCTTGGGGCCCATGAACACTGAAGCTTTCTTT; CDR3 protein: CASLGPMNTEAFF
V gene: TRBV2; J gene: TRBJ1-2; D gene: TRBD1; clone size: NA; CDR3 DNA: TGTGCCAGCATGACAGGGGGAAGGGGCTACACCTTC; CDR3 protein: CASMTGGRGYTF
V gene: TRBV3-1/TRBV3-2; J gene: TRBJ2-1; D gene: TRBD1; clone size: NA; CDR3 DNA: TGTGCCAGCACCTCCAGGACAGGGAGGCAGTTCTTC; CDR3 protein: CASTSRTGRQFF
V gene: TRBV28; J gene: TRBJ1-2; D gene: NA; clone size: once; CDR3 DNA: TGTGCCAGCAGTTTGCGGGGCTATGGCTACACCTTC; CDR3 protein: CASSLRGYGYTF
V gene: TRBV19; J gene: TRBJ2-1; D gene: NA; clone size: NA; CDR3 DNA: TGTGCCAGTAGTATGGGAGTTTTTGTTAGAGATGAGCAGTTCTTC; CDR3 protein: CASSMGVFVRDEQFF
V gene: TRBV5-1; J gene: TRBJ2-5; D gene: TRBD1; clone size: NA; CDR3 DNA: TGCGCCAGCAGCGAATCAGGGGGCTTAGAGACCCAGTACTTC; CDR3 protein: CASSESGGLETQYF
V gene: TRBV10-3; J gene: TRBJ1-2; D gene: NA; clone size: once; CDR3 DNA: TGTGCCATCAGCGCCGACGGGAACTATGGCTACACCTTC; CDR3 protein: CAISADGNYGYTF
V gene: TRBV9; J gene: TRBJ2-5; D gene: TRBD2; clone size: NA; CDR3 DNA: TGTGCCAGCAGCGAGGGACTAGCGGGAGTAGAGACCCAGTACTTC; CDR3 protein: CASSEGLAGVETQYF
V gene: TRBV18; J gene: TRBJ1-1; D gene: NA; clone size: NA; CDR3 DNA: TGTGCCAGCTCACCGGTGAGGGCCCTGAACACTGAAGCTTTCTTT; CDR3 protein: CASSPVRALNTEAFF
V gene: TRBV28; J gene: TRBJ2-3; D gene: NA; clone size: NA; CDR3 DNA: TGTGCCAGCAGTTTAGGCGGGGTTGGGAGAGATACGCAGTATTTT; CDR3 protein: CASSLGGVGRDTQYF
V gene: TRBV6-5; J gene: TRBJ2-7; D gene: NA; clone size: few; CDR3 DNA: TGTGCCAGCAGGAAGCAGGCAGGTTCGTACGAGCAGTACTTC; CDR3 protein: CASRKQAGSYEQYF
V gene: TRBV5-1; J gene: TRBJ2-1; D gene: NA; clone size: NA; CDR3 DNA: TGCGCCAGCCTCGGGTCATACAATGAGCAGTTCTTC; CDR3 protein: CASLGSYNEQFF
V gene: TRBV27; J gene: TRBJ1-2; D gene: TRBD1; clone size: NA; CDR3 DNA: TGTGCCAGCAGTTTATACAGGGGTGGTAACTATGGCTACACCTTC; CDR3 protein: CASSLYRGGNYGYTF
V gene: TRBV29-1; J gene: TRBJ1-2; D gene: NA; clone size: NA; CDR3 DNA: TGCAGCGTCCACCACCGGGAGCCATATGGCTACACCTTC; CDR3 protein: CSVHHREPYGYTF
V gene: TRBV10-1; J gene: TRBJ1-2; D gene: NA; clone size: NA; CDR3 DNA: TGCGCCAGCAGCGCGGACAGTCCCTATGGCTACACCTTC; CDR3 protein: CASSADSPYGYTF
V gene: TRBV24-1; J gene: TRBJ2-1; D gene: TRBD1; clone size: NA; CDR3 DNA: TGTGCCACCAGTGACTCCGGACAGGGTCTAAATGAGCAGTTCTTC; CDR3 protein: CATSDSGQGLNEQFF
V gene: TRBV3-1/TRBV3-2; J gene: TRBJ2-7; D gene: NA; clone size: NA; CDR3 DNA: TGTGCCAGCAGCCAAAGGGGGAGACCCTACGAGCAGTACTTC; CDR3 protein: CASSQRGRPYEQYF
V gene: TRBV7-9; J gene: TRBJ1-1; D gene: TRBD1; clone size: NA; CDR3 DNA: TGTGCCAGCAGCCCCGGACAGGGGTCCACTGAAGCTTTCTTT; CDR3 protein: CASSPGQGSTEAFF
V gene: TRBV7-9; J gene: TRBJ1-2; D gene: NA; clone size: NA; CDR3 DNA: TGTGCCAGCAGCGAACAGGGCGTACGCGGCTACACCTTC; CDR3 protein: CASSEQGVRGYTF
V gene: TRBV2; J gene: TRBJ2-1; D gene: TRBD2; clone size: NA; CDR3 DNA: TGTGCCAGCGGAGAGCGGGAGGGCCTAAATGAGCAGTTCTTC; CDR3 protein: CASGEREGLNEQFF
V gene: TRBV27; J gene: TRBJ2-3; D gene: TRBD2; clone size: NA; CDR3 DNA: TGTGCCAGCAGTCCCAGACTAGCGGGAGTGACCACAGATACGCAGTATTTT; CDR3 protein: CASSPRLAGVTTDTQYF
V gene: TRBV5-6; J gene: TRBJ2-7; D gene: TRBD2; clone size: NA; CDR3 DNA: TGTGCCAGCAGCCCGGGACTAGCGGGAGGTTTTTACGAGCAGTACTTC; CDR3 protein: CASSPGLAGGFYEQYF
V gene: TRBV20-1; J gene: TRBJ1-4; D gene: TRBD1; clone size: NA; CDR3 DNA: TGCAGTGCTAGTAGTGACAGGGCCTGGGAAAAACTGTTTTTT; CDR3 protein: CSASSDRAWEKLFF
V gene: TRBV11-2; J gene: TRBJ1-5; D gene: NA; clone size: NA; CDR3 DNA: TGTGCCAGCAGCTTAGATCCGGTTAGCAATCAGCCCCAGCATTTT; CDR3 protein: CASSLDPVSNQPQHF
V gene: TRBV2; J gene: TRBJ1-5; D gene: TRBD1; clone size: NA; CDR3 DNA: TGTGCCAGCAGGGGACAGGTTGGCCAGCCCCAGCATTTT; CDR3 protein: CASRGQVGQPQHF
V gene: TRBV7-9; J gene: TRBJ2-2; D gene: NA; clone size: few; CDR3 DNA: TGTGCCAGCAGCTTAGCAGGGAGTGACACCGGGGAGCTGTTTTTT; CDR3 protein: CASSLAGSDTGELFF
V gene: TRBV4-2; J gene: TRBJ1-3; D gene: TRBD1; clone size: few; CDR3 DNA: TGTGCCAGCAGCCAAGAGCCAGGGGGCCTGGCTGGAAACACCATATATTTT; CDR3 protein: CASSQEPGGLAGNTIYF
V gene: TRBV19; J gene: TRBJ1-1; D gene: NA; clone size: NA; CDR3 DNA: TGTGCCAGTACCAAACAGATAGTAGGCACTGAAGCTTTCTTT; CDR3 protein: CASTKQIVGTEAFF
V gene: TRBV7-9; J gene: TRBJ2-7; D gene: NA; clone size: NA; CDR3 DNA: TGTGCCAGCAGCTCCTCGGGTTCCTACGAGCAGTACTTC; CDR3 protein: CASSSSGSYEQYF
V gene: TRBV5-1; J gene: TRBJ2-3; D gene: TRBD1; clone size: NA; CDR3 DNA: TGCGCCAGCAGCACCGCCCGACAGGGAATAACAGATACGCAGTATTTT; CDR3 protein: CASSTARQGITDTQYF
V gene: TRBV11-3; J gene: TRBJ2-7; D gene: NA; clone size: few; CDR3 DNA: TGTGCCAGCAGCTCCGGGATAAGTAGCTCCGAGCAGTACTTC; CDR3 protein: CASSSGISSSEQYF
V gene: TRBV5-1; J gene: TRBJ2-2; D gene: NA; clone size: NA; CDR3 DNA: TGCGCCAGGCCGGGACAAACCGGGCCCGGGGAGCTGTTTTTT; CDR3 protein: CARPGQTGPGELFF
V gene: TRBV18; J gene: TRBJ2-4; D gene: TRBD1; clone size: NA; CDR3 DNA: TGTGCCAGCTCAACGAACAGGGGGCCTCAGGACATTCAGTACTTC; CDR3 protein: CASSTNRGPQDIQYF
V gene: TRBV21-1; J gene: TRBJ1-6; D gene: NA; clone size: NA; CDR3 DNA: TGTGCCAGCAGGACAGCTTACTATAATTCACCCCTCCACTTT; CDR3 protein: CASRTAYYNSPLHF
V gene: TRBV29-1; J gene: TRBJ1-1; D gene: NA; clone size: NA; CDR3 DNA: TGCAGCGTTACGCGATTTGACACTGAAGCTTTCTTT; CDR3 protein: CSVTRFDTEAFF
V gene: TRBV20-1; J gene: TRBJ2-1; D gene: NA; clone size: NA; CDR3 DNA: TGCAGTGCTAGCCGGGACAATGAGCAGTTCTTC; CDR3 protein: CSASRDNEQFF
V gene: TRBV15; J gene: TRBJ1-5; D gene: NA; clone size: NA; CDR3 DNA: TGTGCCACCAGCAGAGACAGGGTCTCCACTCAGCCCCAGCATTTT; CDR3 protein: CATSRDRVSTQPQHF
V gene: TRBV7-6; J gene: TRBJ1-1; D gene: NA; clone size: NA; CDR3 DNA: TGTGCCAGCAGCTCCACGGGGAGGGCGAACACTGAAGCTTTCTTT; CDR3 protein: CASSSTGRANTEAFF
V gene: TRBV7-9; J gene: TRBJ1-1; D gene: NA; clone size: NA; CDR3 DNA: TGTGCCAGCAGCTTAACAGGGCTGAACACTGAAGCTTTCTTT; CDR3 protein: CASSLTGLNTEAFF
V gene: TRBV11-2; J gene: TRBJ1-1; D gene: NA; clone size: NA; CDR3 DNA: TGTGCCAGCACCCCTGGGGGCCGATTGAACACTGAAGCTTTCTTT; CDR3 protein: CASTPGGRLNTEAFF
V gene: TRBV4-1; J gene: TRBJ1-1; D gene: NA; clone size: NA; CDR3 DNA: TGCGCCAGCAGCCCTCAGACGGGGAACACTGAAGCTTTCTTT; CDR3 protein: CASSPQTGNTEAFF
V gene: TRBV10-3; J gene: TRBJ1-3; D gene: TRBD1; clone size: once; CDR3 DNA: TGTGCCATCAGAGGGACAGCAGGAAACACCATATATTTT; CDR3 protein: CAIRGTAGNTIYF
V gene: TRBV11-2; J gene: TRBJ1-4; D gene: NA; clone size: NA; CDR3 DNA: TGTGCCAGCAGCCAAACTTCCAGGGGCCTTAGTGAAAAACTGTTTTTT; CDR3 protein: CASSQTSRGLSEKLFF
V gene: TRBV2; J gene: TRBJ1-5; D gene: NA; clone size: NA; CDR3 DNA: TGTGCCAGCAGTGAAGACAGTAGCAATCAGCCCCAGCATTTT; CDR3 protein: CASSEDSSNQPQHF